The T cell receptor (beta chain) described here comes from a study of cytomegalovirus exposure and HLA in healthy donors. Germline loops: CDR1 MNHNY, CDR2 SVGAGI (reference sequence). The V and J ends lost 6 bases and 5 bases, in that order; junction bases with no gene match: 11. This CDR3 is built from 16 residues. Vbeta (60) and Jbeta (13) primers were used in the PCR. Using immunoSEQ multiplex PCR, the repertoire was profiled, and TCRdb retains in-frame clones only, with some absent. Here the sample spans about 120,000 clones, 78% being singletons. V gene TRBV6-6 combines with J gene TRBJ2-5, with 11 nucleotides matching TRBD2. The sequenced sample was PBMCs. The clonotype comes from a man aged 25 to 40 in good health and CMV-seropositive. This chain's CDR3 is CASRHSGRAGGETQYF. In DNA form, the CDR3 reads TGTGCCAGCAGACATAGCGGGAGGGCCGGGGGTGAGACCCAGTACTTC.